This section outlines one TCR beta chain sequence together with its context. Random hexamers were used to reverse transcribe an amount of about 0.45 to 1 ug RNA. TCR beta CDR3 was amplified by immunoSEQ multiplex PCR. This amplification extended across 54 Vbeta and 13 Jbeta segments. TCRdb recomputed calls from the immunoSEQ multiplex PCR reads with MiXCR, one row per CDR3 protein. The sample has some 260,000 distinct CDR3 sequences, approximately 84% seen once. This sample was taken from a study of CD8 T cells in Susac syndrome. In contrast to the negatively isolated CD8+ and CD4+ T cells, TEMRA cells were FACS-enriched. The source is a human donor with multiple sclerosis. The specimen sequenced was CD8+ T cells from PBMCs.

The CDR3 region is CASSVGAGTAKNIQYF. CDR3 in DNA: TGTGCCAGCAGTGTGGGGGCAGGGACCGCCAAAAACATTCAGTACTTC. This rearrangement joins TRBV2 to TRBJ2-4; a possible D gene is TRBD1 (6 bases). The V end lost 4 bases, the J end lost 1 base, and 14 bases lay between the germline ends. CDR1 and CDR2 (germline): SNHLY, FYNNEI. The CDR3 spans 16 residues.